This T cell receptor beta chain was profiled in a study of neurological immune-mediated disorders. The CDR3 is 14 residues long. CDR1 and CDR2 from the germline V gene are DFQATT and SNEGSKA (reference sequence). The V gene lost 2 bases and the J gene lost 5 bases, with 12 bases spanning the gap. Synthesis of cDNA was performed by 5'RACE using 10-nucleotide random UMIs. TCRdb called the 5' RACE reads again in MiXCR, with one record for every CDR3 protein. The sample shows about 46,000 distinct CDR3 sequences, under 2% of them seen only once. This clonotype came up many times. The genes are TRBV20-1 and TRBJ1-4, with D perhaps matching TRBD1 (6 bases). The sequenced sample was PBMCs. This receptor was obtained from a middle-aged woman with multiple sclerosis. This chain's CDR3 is CSARLGRGNEKLFF. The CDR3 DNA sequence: TGCAGTGCTAGACTGGGGAGGGGGAATGAAAAACTGTTTTTT.